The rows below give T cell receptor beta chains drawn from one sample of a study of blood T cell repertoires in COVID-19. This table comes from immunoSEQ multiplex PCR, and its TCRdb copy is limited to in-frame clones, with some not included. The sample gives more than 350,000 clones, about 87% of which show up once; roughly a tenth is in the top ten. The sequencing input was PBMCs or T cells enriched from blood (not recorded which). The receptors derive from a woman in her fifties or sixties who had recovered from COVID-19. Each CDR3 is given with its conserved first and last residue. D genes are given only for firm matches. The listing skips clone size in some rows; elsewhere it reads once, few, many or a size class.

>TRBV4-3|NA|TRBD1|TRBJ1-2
CASSQDRGWAYGYTF
TGCGCCAGCAGCCAGGACAGGGGTTGGGCCTATGGCTACACCTTC
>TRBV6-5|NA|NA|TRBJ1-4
CASRIDRTTNEKLFF
TGTGCCAGCAGAATCGACAGGACAACTAATGAAAAACTGTTTTTT
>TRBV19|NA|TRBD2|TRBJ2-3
CASSPGLAVDTQYF
TGTGCCAGTAGTCCGGGACTAGCGGTAGATACGCAGTATTTT
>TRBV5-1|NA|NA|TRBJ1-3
CASSPWAGGTNSGNTIYF
TGCGCCAGCAGCCCTTGGGCGGGGGGCACGAACTCTGGAAACACCATATATTTT
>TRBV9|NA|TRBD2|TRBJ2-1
CASSAWGAGGHEQFF
TGTGCCAGCAGCGCTTGGGGAGCGGGGGGGCATGAGCAGTTCTTC
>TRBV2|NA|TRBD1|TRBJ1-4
CASTWQGGGEKLFF
TGTGCCAGCACGTGGCAGGGGGGCGGTGAAAAACTGTTTTTT
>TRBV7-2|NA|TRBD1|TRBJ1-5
CASSFQGARGQPQHF
TGTGCCAGCAGCTTTCAGGGGGCGCGGGGTCAGCCCCAGCATTTT
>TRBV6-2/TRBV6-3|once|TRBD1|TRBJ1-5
CASSYGTERTNNQPQHF
TGTGCCAGCAGTTATGGGACAGAACGCACGAACAATCAGCCCCAGCATTTT
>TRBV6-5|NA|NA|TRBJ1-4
CASTGQNNEKLFF
TGTGCCAGCACAGGACAGAACAATGAAAAACTGTTTTTT
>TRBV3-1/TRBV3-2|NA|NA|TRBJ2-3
CASRNTGEKQYF
TGTGCCAGCAGAAATACCGGGGAGAAGCAGTATTTT
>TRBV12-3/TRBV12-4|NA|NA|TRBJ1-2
CASSLGGGYGYTF
TGTGCCAGCAGTTTAGGGGGGGGCTATGGCTACACCTTC
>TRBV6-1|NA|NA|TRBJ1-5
CASSEFAGGYSNQPQHF
TGTGCCAGCAGTGAATTCGCTGGGGGGTATAGCAATCAGCCCCAGCATTTT
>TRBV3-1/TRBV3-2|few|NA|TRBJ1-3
CASSRIRSGNTIYF
TGTGCCAGCAGCCGTATCCGTTCTGGAAACACCATATATTTT
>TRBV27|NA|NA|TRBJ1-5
CASSFQGIGGQPQHF
TGTGCCAGCAGTTTCCAGGGTATCGGTGGTCAGCCCCAGCATTTT
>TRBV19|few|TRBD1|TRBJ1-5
CASSPSTGWNQPQHF
TGTGCCAGTAGTCCTTCGACAGGGTGGAATCAGCCCCAGCATTTT
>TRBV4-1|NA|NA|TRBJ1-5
CASSPLQGRNQPQHF
TGCGCCAGCAGCCCGTTGCAGGGTCGCAATCAGCCCCAGCATTTT
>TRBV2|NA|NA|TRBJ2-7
CASSEGRGSSYEQYF
TGTGCCAGCAGTGAAGGCCGGGGGAGCTCCTACGAGCAGTACTTC
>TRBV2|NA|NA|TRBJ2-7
CASKPGTPYEQYF
TGTGCCAGCAAACCAGGTACCCCCTACGAGCAGTACTTC
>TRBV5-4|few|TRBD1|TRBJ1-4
CASSRDRVNEKLFF
TGTGCCAGCAGCCGGGACAGAGTTAATGAAAAACTGTTTTTT
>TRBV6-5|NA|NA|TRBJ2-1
CASSYFSQGRDEQFF
TGTGCCAGCAGTTACTTTTCCCAGGGTCGAGATGAGCAGTTCTTC
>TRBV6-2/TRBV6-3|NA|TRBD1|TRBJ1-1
CASSTGGRYEAFF
TGTGCCAGCAGTACAGGGGGCCGATATGAAGCTTTCTTT
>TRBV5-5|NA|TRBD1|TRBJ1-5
CASSTTGQGTQPQHF
TGTGCCAGCAGCACTACAGGACAGGGAACTCAGCCCCAGCATTTT